Below are 2 T cell receptor beta chains sequenced from a single sample in a study. Via MiXCR, TCRdb re-called the 5' RACE reads, giving one row per CDR3 protein. This sample has 45,000 to 70,000 distinct CDR3 sequences, with roughly 28% found just once. Source material: tumor-infiltrating memory CD4+ T cells sorted from the breast tumor. Specified subset: memory CD4+ T cells, CD4+CD45RO+CD25-. These receptors all come from a female donor with breast cancer.

This clonotype has more than one count but fewer than ten. The rearrangement uses TRBV20-1 and TRBJ1-5, with 9 positions matching TRBD1. The V and J ends lost 3 bases and 5 bases, in that order; junction bases with no gene match: 5. The CDR3 covers 14 residues. Germline CDR1 is DFQATT and CDR2 is SNEGSKA (reference sequence). DNA for the CDR3: TGCAGTGCTAGTGCGACAGGGGGACATCAGCCCCAGCATTTT. Its translation is CSASATGGHQPQHF.

By proportion, this clonotype is medium-sized. The chain uses TRBV6-2 or TRBV6-3 and TRBJ1-5; tentative D call: TRBD1 (6 bases). The CDR3 sequence is 14 residues long. V shed 8 bases and J shed 2 bases, with 13 bases lying between them. Germline CDR1 MNHEY, CDR2 SVGEGT. The CDR3 region has the DNA TGTGCCAGCGCCTCCCGGACAGGCAATCAGCCCCAGCATTTT. Its protein product is CASASRTGNQPQHF.